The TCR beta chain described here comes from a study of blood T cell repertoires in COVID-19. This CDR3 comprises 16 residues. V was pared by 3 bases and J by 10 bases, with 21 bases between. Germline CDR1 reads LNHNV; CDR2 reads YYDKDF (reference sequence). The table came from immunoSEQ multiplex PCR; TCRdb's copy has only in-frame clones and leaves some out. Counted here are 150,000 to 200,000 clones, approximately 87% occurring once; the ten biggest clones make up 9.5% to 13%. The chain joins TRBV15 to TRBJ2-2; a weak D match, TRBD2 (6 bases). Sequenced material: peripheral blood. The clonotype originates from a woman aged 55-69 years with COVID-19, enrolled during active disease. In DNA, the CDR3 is TGTGCCACCAGCAGTTCCCGGGACCCCGGGAGAGAGGAGCTGTTTTTT. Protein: CATSSSRDPGREELFF.